Following are 9 T cell receptor beta chains from one sample sequenced in a study of shared clonotypes between healthy human individuals. Naive-designated CD8 cells lacked CD45RO, were positively enriched for CCR7, and omitted terminally differentiated effector memory CD45RA+ cells. Only in-frame clones appear in the TCRdb table, and some are missing; sequencing was by immunoSEQ multiplex PCR. The table shows about 1,900,000 clones, with about 95% occurring only once. The material sequenced was naive CD8+ T cells sorted from blood. These receptors originate from a young man in good health.

J is TRBJ2-7 and V is TRBV5-8; the match to TRBD1 covers 7 bases. The CDR3 is 14 residues long. The V segment lost 3 bases and the J segment 11 bases; nucleotides outside the gene matches: 14. Germline V lookup: CDR1 SGHTS, CDR2 YDEGEE. DNA for the CDR3: TGTGCCAGCAGCTACGGGACAGCTCAGGGTCCAGAGTACTTC. Its protein product is CASSYGTAQGPEYF.

This CDR3 is CASSTTSGLAKNIQYF. CDR3 DNA sequence: TGTGCCAGCAGCACTACTAGCGGGTTAGCCAAAAACATTCAGTACTTC. This chain connects TRBV7-9 to TRBJ2-4, with 9 bases matching TRBD2. The CDR3 covers 16 residues. V shed 5 bases, J shed 0 bases, and the junction held 5 bases outside the gene matches. Germline V gene sequence: CDR1 SEHNR, CDR2 FQNEAQ (reference sequence).

The sample holds one count of this clone. The V gene is TRBV2, the J gene TRBJ2-1; 8 nucleotides line up with TRBD2. The CDR3 is made up of 19 amino acids. Per germline, CDR1 SNHLY and CDR2 FYNNEI. After removal of 9 bases from V and 0 bases from J, the junction contained 19 bases not matched to a gene. For the CDR3, the DNA is TGTGCCAGTCCCCCTCCGGGGGGGGGCAAAGCTAGCTCCTACAATGAGCAGTTCTTC. This gives the protein CASPPPGGGKASSYNEQFF.

This clone has a single count. CDR3 residues: CASSDRGGYEQYF. The CDR3 DNA follows: TGTGCCAGCAGCGACAGGGGTGGCTACGAGCAGTACTTC. J is TRBJ2-7 and V is TRBV27; 8 nucleotides line up with TRBD1. Trimming at V came to 6 bases and at J to 3 bases, leaving 4 bases not matched to a gene. CDR3 size: 13 residues. Germline V lookup: CDR1 MNHEY, CDR2 SMNVEV (reference sequence).

About this clone: Other DNA sequences within the sample encode an identical CDR3. The chain recombines TRBV27 with TRBJ1-5; no firm D call. Germline V gene data show CDR1 as MNHEY and CDR2 as SMNVEV (reference sequence). Trimming removed 3 bases from V and 3 bases from J, with 6 bases in between. This CDR3 has 13 amino acids. CDR3: CASSLGANQPQHF. The CDR3 DNA reads TGTGCCAGCAGTTTGGGCGCCAATCAGCCCCAGCATTTT.

The rearrangement joins TRBV28 to TRBJ1-1, with no clear D. Germline CDR1 MDHEN, CDR2 SYDVKM. The CDR3 contains 14 residues. Trimming took off 2 bases at V and 2 bases at J, with 9 bases between the two ends. The CDR3 bases are TGTGCCAGCAGTTTACCGGGAGATAACACTGAAGCTTTCTTT. This gives the protein CASSLPGDNTEAFF. Full variable domain (rest looked up from reference TRBV28 and TRBJ1-1): DVKVTQSSRYLVKRTGEKVFLECVQDMDHENMFWYRQDPGLGLRLIYFSYDVKMKEKGDIPEGYSVSREKKERFSLILESASTNQTSMYLCASSLPGDNTEAFFGQGTRLTVV.

The V gene is TRBV4-1, the J gene TRBJ2-7; 9 bases match TRBD1. This CDR3 region has 14 residues. CDR1 and CDR2 from the germline V gene are MGHRA and YSYEKL. V lost 2 bases to trimming and J lost 7 bases; unmatched junction nucleotides: 6. This chain's CDR3 is CASSQSDRGWEQYF. The DNA of the CDR3 is TGCGCCAGCAGCCAAAGCGACAGGGGGTGGGAGCAGTACTTC.

This clone was observed once. This CDR3 is also generated by other DNA sequences in the sample. V usage is TRBV7-9 and J usage is TRBJ1-1; D uncertain. Trimming removed 5 bases at V and 2 bases at J, with 9 bases between. Germline V lookup: CDR1 SEHNR, CDR2 FQNEAQ (reference sequence). The CDR3 has 13 residues. CDR3 amino acids: CASSPRLNTEAFF. CDR3 nucleotide sequence: TGTGCCAGCAGCCCTCGATTAAACACTGAAGCTTTCTTT. Looking up the rest from reference TRBV7-9 and TRBJ1-1 gives the full variable domain: DTGVSQNPRHKITKRGQNVTFRCDPISEHNRLYWYRQTLGQGPEFLTYFQNEAQLEKSRLLSDRFSAERPKGSFSTLEIQRTEQGDSAMYLCASSPRLNTEAFFGQGTRLTVV.

This sequence joins TRBV5-4 and TRBJ2-3, with D hard to call. Germline values: CDR1 SGHNT, CDR2 YYREEE (reference sequence). With 0 bases removed from V and 4 bases from J, the gap between germline ends came to 12 bases. The CDR3 sequence is 15 residues long. The CDR3 nucleotides are TGTGCCAGCAGCTTGGGAGCAGGCTGGGCAGATACGCAGTATTTT. Translating it yields CASSLGAGWADTQYF.